This T cell receptor (beta chain) originates from a study of PD-1 blockade in mismatch repair-deficient tumors. As for the study in general: Patients had approximately 12 mismatch repair-deficient cancer types and were previously treated and progressing.

PCR or immunohistochemistry showed mismatch repair deficiency in every enrolled patient. The TCR-sequenced patients were a few responders to pembrolizumab. Germline lookup yields CDR1 MNHEY and CDR2 SVGAGI. The CDR3 covers 14 residues. Trimming took off 5 bases at V and 7 bases at J, with 14 bases between the two ends. Findings and caveats of the study: Tumor-resident clones, often undetectable pretreatment in blood, expanded then contracted after pembrolizumab.

The table came from immunoSEQ multiplex PCR; TCRdb's copy has only in-frame clones and leaves some out. Here the sample spans roughly 130,000 clones, 85% to 90% being singletons. With respect to this clone: The antigen remains unidentified.

The sequence came from an adult with mismatch repair-deficient cancer. The sample was peripheral blood, taken approximately 72 weeks after starting pembrolizumab. This sequence joins TRBV6-5 and TRBJ2-2; D unresolved. CDR3 region: CASSAPSGGGELFF. The CDR3 nucleotides are TGTGCCAGCAGTGCCCCATCGGGTGGCGGGGAGCTGTTTTTT.